This T cell receptor beta chain was sequenced for a study of Ad26.COV2.S vaccination and SARS-CoV-2 variants. Study context: Dosing was one shot or two shots 56 days apart.

Treatment noted: about 20 received Ad26.COV2.S at low or high dose, single or two shots; 5 received placebo; per-sample allocation not given. It was on day 63 after the first vaccine or placebo injection that samples were taken. An Ad26 vector expressing Wuhan-strain SARS-CoV-2 spike constituted the vaccine. Overall study findings and caveats: Reported findings describe substantial breadth in spike-specific CD8+ and CD4+ T cell responses following vaccination. Non-spike TCR breadth did not differ much between vaccine and placebo recipients.

Trimming pared 3 bases from V and 3 bases from J, leaving 14 bases between. CDR1 and CDR2 from the germline V gene are SGHNT and YYREEE (reference sequence). This CDR3 has 15 residues. Sequencing used immunoSEQ multiplex PCR; TCRdb keeps in-frame clones, though not all of them. The sample has fewer than 300,000 clones; 80% to 90% are singletons. Concerning this clone itself: As yet, its antigen is unknown.

V and J are TRBV5-4 and TRBJ2-3; TRBD2 is a possible D gene (6 bases). This receptor was obtained from a person between 18 and 65 years old who received the Ad26.COV2.S COVID-19 vaccine or a placebo. Sequencing used peripheral blood, obtained in a trial of Ad26.COV2.S vaccine versus placebo. In nucleotides, the CDR3 is TGTGCCAGCAGCTGGCCGGGGGAAGCTACAGATACGCAGTATTTT. Protein product: CASSWPGEATDTQYF.